This T cell receptor (beta chain) was sequenced for a study of blood T cells in healthy people across ages. Study as a whole: Per two T cells, about one barcoded beta molecule was captured through template switching.

The study recruited healthy Caucasian donors from Russia who were aged about 6 to 90. A J-beta primer mix and a sample-barcoded 5' primer were used in a second PCR of about 7 to 12 cycles. A template-switch adaptor with 12 random nucleotides tagged each cDNA molecule. TCRdb reprocessed the 5' RACE reads with MiXCR, giving one entry per CDR3 protein. The sample has some 760,000 distinct CDR3 sequences, approximately 25% seen once; the top ten hold 8% to 10%. This CDR3 is built from 16 residues. CDR1 and CDR2 from the germline V gene are PRHDT and FYEKMQ (reference sequence). The germline V and J ends were trimmed by 0 bases and 4 bases, with 15 bases remaining between them. The sample was also linked to a second study, of T cells of mothers and their children. That report notes: The whole RNA yield was converted to cDNA, around 1.4 ug per 15 ul.

This sequence originates from a boy between 10 and 17 years old in good health. The chain is built from TRBV13 and TRBJ1-2; TRBD1 is a possible D gene (6 bases). Source material: blood. CDR3 sequence: CASSLGIRFRGYGYTF. The CDR3 DNA follows: TGTGCCAGCAGCTTAGGTATAAGATTCAGGGGCTATGGCTACACCTTC. Full variable domain (outside the CDR3, taken from reference TRBV13 and TRBJ1-2): AAGVIQSPRHLIKEKRETATLKCYPIPRHDTVYWYQQGPGQDPQFLISFYEKMQSDKGSIPDRFSAQQFSDYHSELNMSSLELGDSALYFCASSLGIRFRGYGYTFGSGTRLTVV.